One sample yielded the 18 T cell receptor beta chains listed below, sequenced in a study of T cell responses to AZD1222 COVID-19 vaccine. TCRdb's table, derived via immunoSEQ multiplex PCR, lists solely in-frame clones and lacks some. The sample records under 150,000 clones, 91% being singletons. The sequenced sample was peripheral blood, obtained on day 0 of AZD1222 vaccination. Source of these receptors: an adult in good health.

For this clone: Compared with germline, one end of the junction differs, possibly owing to a read error. V and J are TRBV7-9 and TRBJ2-7, with 10 bases matching TRBD2. Germline V gives CDR1 SEHNR, CDR2 FQNEAQ (reference sequence). CDR3 length: 16 amino acids. The CDR3 reads CASRSQTSGRATFARF. DNA of the CDR3: TGTGCCAGCAGAAGCCAAACCAGCGGGAGGGCCACTTTCGCACGCTTC.

The gene calls are TRBV7-2 and TRBJ1-3, with no clear D. Germline CDR1 reads SGHTA; CDR2 reads FQGNSA. CDR3 length: 14 amino acids. V dropped 5 bases and J dropped 0 bases, with 8 bases sitting between them. DNA for the CDR3: TGTGCCAGCAGCGCAGATCCCTCTGGAAACACCATATATTTT. Translated, it gives CASSADPSGNTIYF.

The rearrangement uses TRBV18 and TRBJ2-2; D gene uncertain. Trimming left V 2 bases short and J 7 bases short, with 14 bases between. Looked up from germline, CDR1 is KGHSH and CDR2 is LQKENI. The CDR3 loop spans 15 amino acids. CDR3: CASSPNAGFNGELFF. As DNA, the CDR3 is TGTGCCAGCTCACCAAATGCCGGGTTCAACGGGGAGCTGTTTTTT.

J is TRBJ1-2 and V is TRBV10-2; 11 bases fit TRBD1. CDR3 length: 15 amino acids. Germline values: CDR1 WSHSY, CDR2 SAAADI. The J segment lost 6 bases and the V segment lost 2 bases, leaving 5 bases of the junction unmatched. DNA for the CDR3: TGCGCCAGCAGTGAGGGACAGGGGGCAGGGGATGGCTACACCTTC. Translating gives CASSEGQGAGDGYTF.

V and J are TRBV9 and TRBJ2-7; TRBD1 matches 9 bases. The CDR3 is 14 amino acids. Trimming at V came to 6 bases and at J to 4 bases, leaving 8 bases not matched to a gene. Germline V gene lookup returns CDR1 SGDLS and CDR2 YYNGEE. CDR3 residues: CASTRGQGSYEQYF. In DNA, the CDR3 is TGTGCCAGCACCAGAGGACAGGGGAGTTACGAGCAGTACTTC.

The J gene is TRBJ1-6, the V gene TRBV5-1; maybe TRBD1 (5 bases). CDR1 and CDR2 (germline): SGHRS, YFSETQ. With 6 bases removed from V and 4 bases from J, the gap between germline ends came to 14 bases. The CDR3 is 15 residues long. The chain's CDR3 is CASTLDRPYNSPLHF. For the CDR3, the DNA is TGCGCCAGCACCCTCGACAGACCTTATAATTCACCCCTCCACTTT.

This chain connects TRBV5-1 to TRBJ1-4; 9 positions agree with TRBD1. The germline V gene has CDR1 SGHRS and CDR2 YFSETQ. The CDR3 has 15 residues. Trimming cost V 1 base and J 4 bases; bases outside gene matches: 2. CDR3 amino acids: CASSLTGQGNEKLFF. Here the CDR3 DNA reads TGCGCCAGCAGCTTGACGGGACAGGGTAATGAAAAACTGTTTTTT.

The chain has TRBV10-2 and TRBJ1-1; TRBD1 aligns across 7 bases. The V and J ends lost 7 bases and 0 bases, in that order; junction bases with no gene match: 8. Germline CDR1 and CDR2: WSHSY and SAAADI. The CDR3 sequence is 15 residues long. CDR3 amino acids: CASIRWDSMNTEAFF. The CDR3 DNA reads as TGCGCCAGCATCCGGTGGGACAGCATGAACACTGAAGCTTTCTTT.

V usage is TRBV10-3 and J usage is TRBJ2-7; 11 bases line up with TRBD2. The CDR3 is 14 amino acids. The germline V gene encodes CDR1 ENHRY and CDR2 SYGVKD. Losses at the gene ends were 9 bases for V and 3 bases for J; bases not matched to a gene: 7. CDR3 in amino acids: CAMGVLAGDYEQYF. The CDR3 DNA is TGTGCCATGGGGGTACTAGCGGGGGACTACGAGCAGTACTTC.

The chain is built from TRBV11-2 and TRBJ1-1, with no clear D. Germline assignment: CDR1 SGHAT and CDR2 FQNNGV. There are 13 residues in the CDR3. V lost 5 bases and J 1 base, leaving 8 bases between the germline ends. CDR3 sequence: CASSLGRNTEAFF. Here the CDR3 DNA reads TGTGCCAGCAGCCTCGGACGGAACACTGAAGCTTTCTTT.

The V call is TRBV4-1, the J call TRBJ1-1; tentative D call: TRBD1 (6 bases). Trimming cost V 0 bases and J 5 bases, with 10 bases left between them. Germline-derived CDR1 and CDR2 are MGHRA and YSYEKL. CDR3 length equals 14 residues. In DNA, the CDR3 is TGCGCCAGCAGCCAAGAAACAGGGCAAACTGAAGCTTTCTTT. This codes for CASSQETGQTEAFF.

The rearrangement links TRBV27 to TRBJ2-7; the D is unclear. The CDR3 totals 12 residues. Trimming took 6 bases from V and 3 from J, leaving 9 bases between them. Germline CDR1 is MNHEY and CDR2 is SMNVEV (reference sequence). DNA of the CDR3: TGTGCCAGCAGCCGACTGGGCTACGAGCAGTACTTC. Amino acid sequence: CASSRLGYEQYF.

J is TRBJ1-2 and V is TRBV3-1 (or the pseudogene TRBV3-2), with 12 bases lining up with TRBD1. The length of the CDR3 is 15 residues. Germline CDR1 LGHDT, CDR2 YNNKEL (reference sequence). J was trimmed by 7 bases and V by 6 bases; bases with no gene match: 9. The CDR3 loop is CASRDSPGQGAGYTF. The CDR3 DNA is TGTGCCAGCAGAGATTCGCCGGGACAGGGGGCTGGCTACACCTTC.

V is TRBV9 and J is TRBJ1-3; 7 nucleotides agree with TRBD1. The CDR3 length is 15 residues. Germline lookup yields CDR1 SGDLS and CDR2 YYNGEE. The V segment lost 4 bases and the J segment 1 base; nucleotides outside the gene matches: 5. CDR3 sequence: CASSTTGHSGNTIYF. CDR3 bases: TGTGCCAGCAGCACGACAGGGCATTCTGGAAACACCATATATTTT. The whole variable domain, remainder taken from reference TRBV9 and TRBJ1-3, is DSGVTQTPKHLITATGQRVTLRCSPRSGDLSVYWYQQSLDQGLQFLIQYYNGEERAKGNILERFSAQQFPDLHSELNLSSLELGDSALYFCASSTTGHSGNTIYFGEGSWLTVV.

This chain joins TRBV5-4 and TRBJ2-7, with a weak D call TRBD2 (5 bases). CDR3 length: 14 amino acids. Germline V gene data show CDR1 as SGHNT and CDR2 as YYREEE (reference sequence). V dropped 2 bases and J dropped 3 bases, with 12 bases sitting between them. CDR3 bases: TGTGCCAGCAGCTTCCGGGGTTCCAACTACGAGCAGTACTTC. It is translated as CASSFRGSNYEQYF.

The chain couples TRBV6-5 to TRBJ2-3; TRBD1 is a possible D gene (6 bases). Germline V lookup: CDR1 MNHEY, CDR2 SVGAGI. The CDR3 is 14 amino acids. Deletions cut 8 bases from V and 6 bases from J, with 18 bases between. The CDR3 loop is CASRTGSQGDTQYF. DNA for the CDR3: TGTGCCAGCCGTACGGGATCTCAGGGGGATACGCAGTATTTT.

The gene calls are TRBV5-1 and TRBJ1-4; D is undetermined. This CDR3 spans 15 amino acids. Trimming removed 2 bases at V and 4 bases at J, with 12 bases between. Per the germline V gene, CDR1 is SGHRS and CDR2 is YFSETQ. CDR3 residues: CASSFLGNFNEKLFF. The CDR3 bases are TGCGCCAGCAGCTTTCTAGGGAACTTTAATGAAAAACTGTTTTTT.

The V call is TRBV5-1, the J call TRBJ2-7; maybe TRBD1 (6 bases). Trimming took 4 bases from V and 0 from J, leaving 8 bases between them. Germline loops: CDR1 SGHRS, CDR2 YFSETQ. The CDR3 contains 13 residues. This chain's CDR3 is CASSPQGSYEQYF. The CDR3 DNA sequence: TGCGCCAGCAGCCCACAGGGCTCCTACGAGCAGTACTTC.